The clone carrying this T cell receptor (beta chain) was seen once. Its antigen is unknown. Its ends do not fully match the called genes, so a read error is possible. Libraries were prepared by immunoSEQ multiplex PCR; TCRdb keeps only in-frame clonotypes and omits some of them. The sample contains 25,000 to 35,000 clones, about two thirds of which appear only once. Before the COVID-19 pandemic, during about 2011-2019, CD4+ T cells were taken from unexposed donors. After more than eight days of culture, CD4+ T cells were isolated. Cells permitting, SARS-CoV-2 S/N and four cold-coronavirus spikes were tested on unexposed-donor CD4+ T cells. Fresh IL-2 medium replaced half the medium on days 3 and 7. The data were obtained in a study of CD4 T cells in relation to SARS-CoV-2 and coronaviruses. The study, taken as a whole, reports: Monoreactive clones expanded significantly more to SARS-CoV-2 than crossreactive clones did. This crossreactivity analysis covered spike protein alone, no other viral proteins.

The TCR was taken from a human donor in good health. Sequences were obtained from CD4+ T cells from PBMCs, cultured in vitro.

The CDR3 DNA reads TGTGCTAGCAGCCCTGTAGAGAACACTGAAGCTTTCTTT. Protein product: CASSPVENTEAFF. The rearrangement joins TRBV7-7 to TRBJ1-1; D uncertain. Germline lookup yields CDR1 SSHAT and CDR2 FNYEAQ (reference sequence). The CDR3 extends over 13 amino acids.